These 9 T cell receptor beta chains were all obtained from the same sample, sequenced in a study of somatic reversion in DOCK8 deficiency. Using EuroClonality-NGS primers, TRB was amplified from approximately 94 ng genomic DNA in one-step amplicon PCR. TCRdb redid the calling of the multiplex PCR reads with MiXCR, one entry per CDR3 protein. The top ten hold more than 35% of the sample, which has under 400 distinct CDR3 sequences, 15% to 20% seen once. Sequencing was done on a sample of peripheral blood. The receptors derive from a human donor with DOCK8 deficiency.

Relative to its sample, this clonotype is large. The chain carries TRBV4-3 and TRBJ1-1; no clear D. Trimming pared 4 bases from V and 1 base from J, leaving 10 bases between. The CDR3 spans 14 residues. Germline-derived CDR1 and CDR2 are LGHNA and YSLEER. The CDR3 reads CASSLSDWNTEAFF. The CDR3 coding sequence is TGCGCCAGCAGCCTTTCGGACTGGAACACTGAAGCTTTCTTT.

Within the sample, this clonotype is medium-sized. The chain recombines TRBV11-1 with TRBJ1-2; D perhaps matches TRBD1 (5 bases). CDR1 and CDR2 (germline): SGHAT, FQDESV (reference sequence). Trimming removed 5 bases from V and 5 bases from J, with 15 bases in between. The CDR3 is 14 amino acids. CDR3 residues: CASSPDLGGYGYTF. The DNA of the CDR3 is TGTGCCAGCAGCCCCGACCTGGGGGGTTATGGCTACACCTTC.

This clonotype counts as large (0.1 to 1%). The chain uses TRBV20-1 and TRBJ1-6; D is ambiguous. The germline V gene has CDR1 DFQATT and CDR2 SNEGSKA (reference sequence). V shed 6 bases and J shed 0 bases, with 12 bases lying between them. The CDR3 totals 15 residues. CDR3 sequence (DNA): TGCAGTGCCCAGGCCAGGTTCTCCTATAATTCACCCCTCCACTTT. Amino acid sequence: CSAQARFSYNSPLHF.

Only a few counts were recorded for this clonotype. The CDR3: CAWNSGRGPSYEQYF. CDR3 bases: TGTGCCTGGAACTCCGGGAGAGGGCCCTCCTACGAGCAGTACTTC. V usage is TRBV30 and J usage is TRBJ2-7; perhaps TRBD2 as D (6 bases). Trimming pared 4 bases from V and 0 bases from J, leaving 16 bases between. CDR3 length: 15 residues. From germline, CDR1 is GTSNPN and CDR2 SVGIG (reference sequence).

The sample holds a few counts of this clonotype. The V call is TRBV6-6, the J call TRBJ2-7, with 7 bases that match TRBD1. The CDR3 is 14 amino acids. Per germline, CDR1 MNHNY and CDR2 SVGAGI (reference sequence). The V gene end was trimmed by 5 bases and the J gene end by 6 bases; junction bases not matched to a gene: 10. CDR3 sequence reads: CASSGRQGEREQYF. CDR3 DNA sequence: TGTGCCAGCAGTGGGCGACAGGGAGAACGCGAGCAGTACTTC.

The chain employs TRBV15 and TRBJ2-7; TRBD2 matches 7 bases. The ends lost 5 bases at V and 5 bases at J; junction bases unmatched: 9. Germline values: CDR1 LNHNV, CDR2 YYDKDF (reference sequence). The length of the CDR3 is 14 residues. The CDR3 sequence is CATSESGVSHEQYF. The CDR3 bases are TGTGCCACCAGCGAAAGCGGGGTTTCCCACGAGCAGTACTTC. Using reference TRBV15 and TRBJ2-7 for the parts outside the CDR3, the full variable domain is DAMVIQNPRYQVTQFGKPVTLSCSQTLNHNVMYWYQQKSSQAPKLLFHYYDKDFNNEADTPDNFQSRRPNTSFCFLDIRSPGLGDTAMYLCATSESGVSHEQYFGPGTRLTVT.

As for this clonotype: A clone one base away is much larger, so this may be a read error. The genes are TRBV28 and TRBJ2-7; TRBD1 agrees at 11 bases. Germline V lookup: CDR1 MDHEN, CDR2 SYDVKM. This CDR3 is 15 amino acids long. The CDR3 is CASSSQRTGGHEQCF. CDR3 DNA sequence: TGTGCCAGCAGTTCTCAGAGGACAGGGGGCCACGAGCAGTGCTTC. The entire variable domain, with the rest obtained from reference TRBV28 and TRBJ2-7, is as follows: DVKVTQSSRYLVKRTGEKVFLECVQDMDHENMFWYRQDPGLGLRLIYFSYDVKMKEKGDIPEGYSVSREKKERFSLILESASTNQTSMYLCASSSQRTGGHEQCFGPGTRLTVT.

CDR3: CSADPLIYNEQFF. For the CDR3, the DNA is TGCAGTGCCGACCCCTTGATATACAATGAGCAGTTCTTC. The chain carries TRBV20-1 and TRBJ2-1, with D hard to call. This CDR3 has 13 amino acids. V lost 6 bases and J 4 bases, leaving 13 bases between the germline ends. Germline V lookup: CDR1 DFQATT, CDR2 SNEGSKA (reference sequence).

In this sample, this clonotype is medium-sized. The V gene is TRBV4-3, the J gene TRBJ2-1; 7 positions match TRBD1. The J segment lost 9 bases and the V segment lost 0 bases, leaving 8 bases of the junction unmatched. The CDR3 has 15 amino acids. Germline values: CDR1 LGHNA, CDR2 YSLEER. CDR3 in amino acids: CASSQEGRGRGEQFF. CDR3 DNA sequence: TGCGCCAGCAGCCAAGAGGGAAGGGGGCGCGGTGAGCAGTTCTTC.